This T cell receptor beta chain comes out of a study of blood T cell repertoires in COVID-19. TCRdb's copy holds only in-frame clones and misses some; the assay was immunoSEQ multiplex PCR. The sample has tens of thousands of clones, 85% to 90% seen once. Sequenced material: peripheral blood. This receptor was obtained from a man aged 45-65 years with active COVID-19.

CDR3 sequence (DNA): TGTGCCAGCAGTGAAAGGTCGGGAAAGGGGACAGTTAATGAAAAACTGTTTTTT. It is translated as CASSERSGKGTVNEKLFF. The rearrangement links TRBV6-1 to TRBJ1-4; 7 bases align to TRBD1. Germline-derived CDR1 and CDR2 are MNHNS and SASEGT. The junction had 13 bases not matched to a gene; V was cut back by 2 bases and J by 4 bases. This CDR3 region has 18 residues.